Listed below are T cell receptor beta chains from one sample, sequenced in a study of T-cell memory formation after mild COVID-19. One entry per CDR3 protein results from TCRdb running MiXCR on the 5' RACE reads. The top ten clones hold about 30% of a sample with more than 110,000 distinct CDR3 sequences, roughly 13% of them seen once. Sequenced material: PBMCs or a T cell subset sorted from them (not recorded which). All receptors come from an adult woman who had mild COVID-19 (a few samples of this study predate the infection). Cell type and time point are not known. Both conserved end residues are part of each CDR3. The order of the fields is clone size, J gene, D gene, V gene, CDR3 protein, CDR3 DNA. A D gene is named only where the DNA matches it firmly. Size values are once, few and many counts, or a class for expanded clones, and some rows have none.

>.|TRBJ1-1|.|TRBV30
CAWSVSIWNTEAFF
TGTGCCTGGAGTGTCTCAATTTGGAACACTGAAGCTTTCTTT
>.|TRBJ2-7|TRBD2|TRBV23-1
CASSPKREGCEQYF
TGCGCCAGCAGCCCCAAACGGGAGGGCTGCGAGCAGTACTTC
>.|TRBJ1-3|.|TRBV7-3
CASSPNLGNTIYF
TGTGCCAGCAGCCCAAATCTAGGAAACACCATATATTTT
>.|TRBJ2-7|.|TRBV21-1
CASSKGLAGSIWASSYEQYF
TGTGCCAGCAGCAAGGGACTAGCGGGATCAATCTGGGCCAGCTCCTACGAGCAGTACTTC
>few|TRBJ1-6|TRBD1|TRBV27
CASSLSGQGSPLHF
TGTGCCAGCAGTTTATCGGGACAGGGGTCACCCCTCCACTTT
>.|TRBJ1-2|TRBD1|TRBV5-1
CASSLLTGKGYTF
TGCGCCAGCAGCTTGTTGACAGGGAAGGGCTACACCTTC
>many|TRBJ2-1|.|TRBV27
CASSTALKPPYNEQFF
TGTGCCAGCAGTACCGCTCTCAAGCCCCCTTACAATGAGCAGTTCTTC
>few|TRBJ1-1|TRBD1|TRBV5-1
CASSHGQGGAEAFF
TGCGCCAGCAGCCACGGACAGGGGGGCGCTGAAGCTTTCTTT
>.|TRBJ2-5|TRBD2|TRBV7-3
CASSPGTRPNQYF
TGTGCCAGCAGCCCCGGGACTAGGCCTAACCAGTACTTC
>.|TRBJ1-5|.|TRBV9
CASSVRANVEPQHF
TGTGCCAGCAGCGTAAGGGCTAATGTGGAGCCCCAGCATTTT
>.|TRBJ1-2|.|TRBV12-3/TRBV12-4
CASSSSSQDPNYGYTF
TGTGCCAGCAGTTCCTCCAGCCAGGACCCCAACTATGGCTACACCTTC
>few|TRBJ2-7|.|TRBV20-1
CSASATLGSEQYF
TGCAGTGCTAGCGCCACTCTCGGGTCCGAGCAGTACTTC
>few|TRBJ1-3|.|TRBV12-3/TRBV12-4
CASSSRLSGGNTIYF
TGTGCCAGCAGTTCTCGGCTCTCAGGAGGAAACACCATATATTTT